These T cell receptor beta chains were read from a single sample in a study of response to subunit inactivated influenza vaccine. MiXCR, applied by TCRdb to the RT-PCR reads, yields one record per CDR3 protein. The sample contains 500,000 to 700,000 distinct CDR3 sequences, roughly 25% of which appear only once. The sample was also reused in another study, on T cells expressing NK-cell markers.

This material consisted of CD4+ T cells sorted from PBMCs, taken 11 to 12 days after vaccination. The receptors stem from a man over 45 who received an inactivated influenza vaccine. Each CDR3 is given with its conserved first and last residue. D genes are given only for firm matches. Where a row states a size, it is once, few, many or the class of an expanded clone; other rows omit it.

.	TRBV12-3/TRBV12-4	.	TRBJ2-7	TGTGCCAGCGGGGACACCTTCTCCTACGAGCAGTACTTC	CASGDTFSYEQYF
.	TRBV12-3/TRBV12-4	.	TRBJ1-1	TGTGCCAGCAGTTTAGTAGGCTACAGAAAAGCTTTCTTT	CASSLVGYRKAFF
TRBD1	TRBV25-1	.	TRBJ1-1	TGTGCCAGCAGTCCTCAGGGGGCTTATGGCACTGAAGCTTTCTTT	CASSPQGAYGTEAFF
.	TRBV28	.	TRBJ1-5	TGTGCCAGCAGTTGGTCGATTTTAGCTAGAAGCAATCAGCCCCAGCATTTT	CASSWSILARSNQPQHF
TRBD2	TRBV5-1	.	TRBJ2-7	TGCGCCAGCAGCTTGGTGGCAGCCGGACTAGCGGGGGTCTCCTACGAGCAGTACTTC	CASSLVAAGLAGVSYEQYF
.	TRBV7-9	.	TRBJ2-7	TGTGCCAGCAGCTTAACAGGACGATTCTCCTACGAGCAGTACTTC	CASSLTGRFSYEQYF
TRBD2	TRBV5-1	.	TRBJ2-1	TGCGCCAGCAGCGGAGCTAGCGGGGTCTATGAGCAGTTCTTC	CASSGASGVYEQFF
TRBD2	TRBV29-1	few	TRBJ2-5	TGCAGCGTTGTTTGGACTAGCGGATCCCAAGAGACCCAGTACTTC	CSVVWTSGSQETQYF
.	TRBV6-1	few	TRBJ1-3	TGTGCCAGCAGTGAAACACCGACCTCTGGAAACACCATATATTTT	CASSETPTSGNTIYF
.	TRBV5-1	many	TRBJ2-5	TGCGCCAGCAGCTTGGATGATTCGGGGGAGACCCAGTACTTC	CASSLDDSGETQYF
TRBD1	TRBV10-3	.	TRBJ2-5	TGTGCCATCTCAACAGGGGTCGACCTCTCCTCAGAGACCCAGTACTTC	CAISTGVDLSSETQYF
.	TRBV5-5	many	TRBJ2-7	TGTGCCAGCAGCTTTGGGGGGCCCTACGAGCAGTACTTC	CASSFGGPYEQYF
TRBD1	TRBV18	few	TRBJ2-4	TGTGCCAGCTCACCCCTAGGACAGGGGGCCACCAAAAACATTCAGTACTTC	CASSPLGQGATKNIQYF
.	TRBV28	many	TRBJ2-2	TGTGCCAGCAGTTCAGTTACCGGGGAGCTGTTTTTT	CASSSVTGELFF
.	TRBV29-1	few	TRBJ2-5	TGCAGCGCCATGAGCCAAGAGACCCAGTACTTC	CSAMSQETQYF
.	TRBV7-2	.	TRBJ2-3	TGTGCCAGCAGCTTAAGCCGACTAGATACGCAGTATTTT	CASSLSRLDTQYF
.	TRBV27	.	TRBJ2-7	TGTGCCAGCAGCCCGACTAGATTCAACGAGCAGTACTTC	CASSPTRFNEQYF
TRBD2	TRBV5-6	.	TRBJ2-5	TGTGCCAGCAGCTTGGGACTAGCGGCTTCTTACCAAGAGACCCAGTACTTC	CASSLGLAASYQETQYF
.	TRBV5-5	.	TRBJ1-4	TGTGCCAGCAGCTTGGGTGGATTCGAAAAACTGTTTTTT	CASSLGGFEKLFF
TRBD2	TRBV5-1	many	TRBJ2-1	TGCGCCAGCAGCTACTCTGCGGGAGGGCGGAATGAGCAGTTCTTC	CASSYSAGGRNEQFF
.	TRBV5-1	.	TRBJ2-3	TGCGCCAGCAGCTTGGGGACCGGGACTTCTAGCACAGATACGCAGTATTTT	CASSLGTGTSSTDTQYF
TRBD2	TRBV5-1	many	TRBJ2-1	TGCGCCAGCAGCGAAGCGGGAAAAGAGAACAATGAGCAGTTCTTC	CASSEAGKENNEQFF
TRBD2	TRBV28	.	TRBJ2-5	TGTGCCAGCAGTTTGTACGGCGGGGGGGCAGAGACCCAGTACTTC	CASSLYGGGAETQYF
TRBD2	TRBV6-2/TRBV6-3	.	TRBJ2-2	TGTGCCAGCAGTTCCCGGGTAGCGGGGAACACCGGGGAGCTGTTTTTT	CASSSRVAGNTGELFF
TRBD1	TRBV9	.	TRBJ1-4	TGTGCCAGCAGCGTAGGGACAGGGCGTCGGGAAAAACTGTTTTTT	CASSVGTGRREKLFF
.	TRBV2	.	TRBJ2-5	TGTGCCAGTGGGGGAAGAAGGTGGGAGACCCAGTACTTC	CASGGRRWETQYF
.	TRBV6-1	.	TRBJ2-1	TGTGCCAGCAGTGAATTCGCCAAGGGGAACAATGAGCAGTTCTTC	CASSEFAKGNNEQFF
TRBD2	TRBV4-3	few	TRBJ2-2	TGCGCCAGCAGCCAAGAACCTAGCGGGAGGGCCCGGGCCGGGGAGCTGTTTTTT	CASSQEPSGRARAGELFF
.	TRBV4-3	few	TRBJ2-1	TGCGCCAGCAGCCAAGAGAGGTACTACAATGAGCAGTTCTTC	CASSQERYYNEQFF
.	TRBV20-1	few	TRBJ2-7	TGCAGTGCTAGTTATCAGAACTCCTACGAGCAGTACTTC	CSASYQNSYEQYF
.	TRBV7-2	.	TRBJ2-7	TGTGCCAGCAGCTCCTCCTCGACAGGCCTCCCCTACGAGCAGTACTTC	CASSSSSTGLPYEQYF
.	TRBV20-1	.	TRBJ2-1	TGCAGTGCTAGAGATCGTCTGGCAGCCCTCCGGGACAATGAGCAGTTCTTC	CSARDRLAALRDNEQFF
.	TRBV7-8	few	TRBJ2-7	TGTGCCAGCAGACAGAGTTCCGACTCCTTAAACTACGAGCAGTACTTC	CASRQSSDSLNYEQYF
.	TRBV3-1	few	TRBJ2-3	TGTGCCAGCAGCCCCTTCGACACAGATACGCAGTATTTT	CASSPFDTDTQYF
.	TRBV7-9	few	TRBJ2-5	TGTGCCAGCAGCTTTACTAACAGCCCCCTTAGGGAGACCCAGTACTTC	CASSFTNSPLRETQYF
.	TRBV20-1	.	TRBJ2-7	TGCAGTGCTGGAACAGGGTTCGAGCAGTACTTC	CSAGTGFEQYF
.	TRBV5-1	few	TRBJ2-1	TGCGCCAGCAGCGGTGACAGAAGCTCCTACAATGAGCAGTTCTTC	CASSGDRSSYNEQFF
.	TRBV5-5	few	TRBJ2-7	TGTGCCAGCAGCTTATTATCGGCTGGGGTCTACGAGCAGTACTTC	CASSLLSAGVYEQYF
.	TRBV7-2	.	TRBJ1-2	TGTGCCAGCAGCTTAGGGGGGGAAAACTATGGCTACACCTTC	CASSLGGENYGYTF
TRBD2	TRBV7-2	.	TRBJ2-1	TGTGCCAGCAGCTTAGGCGGGAGTCTCTACAATGAGCAGTTCTTC	CASSLGGSLYNEQFF
.	TRBV4-2	many	TRBJ1-4	TGTGCCAGCAGCCAAGAGGGCACAGGGAGAAAACTGTTTTTT	CASSQEGTGRKLFF
.	TRBV3-1	.	TRBJ2-1	TGTGCCAGTGAGCTAGCAGATAAGCAGTTCTTC	CASELADKQFF
.	TRBV7-9	.	TRBJ2-3	TGTGCCAGCAGCTTTCACAGCTCTAGCACAGATACGCAGTATTTT	CASSFHSSSTDTQYF
.	TRBV10-3	.	TRBJ2-3	TGTGCCATCAGTGAGTCCCGGTTAGGGGAAGATACGCAGTATTTT	CAISESRLGEDTQYF
.	TRBV11-1	few	TRBJ2-7	TGTGCCAGCAGCTCTCACCGCGTCGAAAAGGGGCCCCAATTCTCCTACGAGCAGTACTTC	CASSSHRVEKGPQFSYEQYF
.	TRBV11-3	few	TRBJ2-3	TGTGCCAGCAGCTTAGGCGGGGCTAGCACAGATACGCAGTATTTT	CASSLGGASTDTQYF